This is a list of T cell receptor beta chains from one sample in a study of blood T cell repertoires in COVID-19. Here immunoSEQ multiplex PCR was the method, and the copy in TCRdb shows in-frame clones only, minus some. The sample contains a few hundred thousand clones, approximately 90% of which appear only once. The sequenced sample was PBMCs or T cells enriched from blood (not recorded which). Receptors originate from a woman aged 25 to 45 who had recovered from COVID-19. CDR3s include the opening cysteine and the closing phenylalanine or tryptophan. Fields, in order: J gene, D gene, clone size, V gene, CDR3 protein, CDR3 DNA. D genes are given only for firm matches. The size of a clone is reported for some rows only, either as once, few or many, or as a class for expanded clones.

TRBJ1-1	TRBD1	NA	TRBV4-3	CASSTGGLGTEAFF	TGCGCCAGCAGTACAGGGGGCTTGGGCACTGAAGCTTTCTTT
TRBJ2-5	TRBD2	few	TRBV28	CASSPGLAGGRETQYF	TGTGCCAGCAGTCCGGGGCTAGCGGGAGGACGAGAGACCCAGTACTTC
TRBJ1-4	NA	NA	TRBV29-1	CSGQDNEKLFF	TGCAGCGGACAGGACAATGAAAAACTGTTTTTT
TRBJ2-7	NA	NA	TRBV28	CASSISYEQYF	TGTGCCAGTTCCATTTCCTACGAGCAGTACTTC
TRBJ1-5	NA	NA	TRBV6-2/TRBV6-3	CASSYLTGYPQHF	TGTGCCAGCAGTTATCTTACAGGGTATCCCCAGCATTTT
TRBJ1-5	NA	NA	TRBV5-8	CASSGGQSQHF	TGTGCCAGCAGCGGGGGACAATCCCAGCATTTT
TRBJ2-7	TRBD1	NA	TRBV6-5	CASRSYRGYEQYF	TGTGCCAGCAGGTCCTACAGGGGCTACGAGCAGTACTTC
TRBJ1-1	NA	NA	TRBV28	CASSLPRSRRSTEAFF	TGTGCCAGCAGTTTACCCAGGTCGAGGAGGAGCACTGAAGCTTTCTTT
TRBJ2-5	NA	NA	TRBV27	CASREADQETQYF	TGTGCCAGCCGCGAGGCGGACCAAGAGACCCAGTACTTC
TRBJ2-1	NA	NA	TRBV19	CASTSDYNEQFF	TGTGCCAGTACCTCAGACTACAATGAGCAGTTCTTC
TRBJ2-1	NA	once	TRBV7-2	CASSLVGFRGNEQFF	TGTGCCAGCAGCTTAGTGGGTTTTCGGGGGAATGAGCAGTTCTTC
TRBJ1-1	NA	NA	TRBV30	CAWSGAAGGQNTEAFF	TGTGCCTGGAGTGGTGCGGCGGGGGGACAGAACACTGAAGCTTTCTTT
TRBJ1-3	NA	NA	TRBV30	CAWSVQRVSGNTIYF	TGTGCCTGGAGTGTACAGAGGGTCTCTGGAAACACCATATATTTT
TRBJ1-1	NA	NA	TRBV5-6	CASSLSLWDITEAFF	TGTGCCAGCAGCTTGTCTCTCTGGGACATAACTGAAGCTTTCTTT
TRBJ1-1	NA	NA	TRBV7-8	CASSLAGPLNTEAFF	TGTGCCAGCAGCTTAGCGGGCCCGTTGAACACTGAAGCTTTCTTT
TRBJ2-7	NA	NA	TRBV27	CASSLKWDGAGRYEQYF	TGTGCCAGCAGTTTAAAATGGGACGGGGCGGGAAGATACGAGCAGTACTTC
TRBJ2-1	NA	NA	TRBV9	CASSVGGRTYNEQFF	TGTGCCAGCAGCGTAGGAGGGAGAACCTACAATGAGCAGTTCTTC
TRBJ1-1	TRBD1	once	TRBV28	CASSIRTGRGTEAFF	TGTGCCAGCAGTATTAGGACAGGGAGAGGCACTGAAGCTTTCTTT
TRBJ2-1	TRBD1	NA	TRBV12-5	CASGMDRVFYNEQFF	TGTGCTAGTGGGATGGACAGGGTTTTTTACAATGAGCAGTTCTTC
TRBJ2-1	NA	NA	TRBV12-5	CASGLVLEFDSSYNEQFF	TGTGCTAGTGGTTTGGTACTTGAGTTCGACAGCTCCTACAATGAGCAGTTCTTC
TRBJ1-6	TRBD1	NA	TRBV19	CASSIIPGQGSYNSPLHF	TGTGCCAGTAGCATCATACCCGGACAGGGCTCCTATAATTCACCCCTCCACTTT
TRBJ1-2	TRBD1	NA	TRBV30	CAYNLDRGYYGYTF	TGTGCCTATAACCTGGACAGGGGGTACTATGGCTACACCTTC
TRBJ2-3	NA	NA	TRBV2	CASGEYRSTDTQYF	TGTGCCAGCGGAGAGTATCGCAGCACAGATACGCAGTATTTT
TRBJ2-6	NA	few	TRBV7-2	CASSLGGQSSGANVLTF	TGTGCCAGCAGCTTAGGGGGGCAGAGCTCTGGGGCCAACGTCCTGACTTTC
TRBJ2-7	NA	NA	TRBV11-2	CASSLDRSGAGYEQYF	TGTGCCAGCAGCTTAGATCGCAGCGGTGCAGGATACGAGCAGTACTTC
TRBJ1-6	NA	NA	TRBV2	CASSDQGISPLHF	TGTGCCAGCAGTGACCAGGGAATTTCACCCCTCCACTTT
TRBJ1-2	NA	NA	TRBV30	CAWSVGRVYGYTF	TGTGCCTGGAGTGTCGGGCGGGTATATGGCTACACCTTC
TRBJ2-7	NA	NA	TRBV30	CAWSVQGYEQYF	TGTGCCTGGAGTGTACAGGGCTACGAGCAGTACTTC
TRBJ2-2	NA	NA	TRBV18	CASSPARELFF	TGTGCCAGCTCACCAGCGCGGGAGCTGTTTTTT
TRBJ2-1	NA	once	TRBV11-2	CASSPRLLGSYEQFF	TGTGCCAGCAGCCCCCGGTTGTTGGGGAGCTATGAGCAGTTCTTC
TRBJ1-1	NA	NA	TRBV5-6	CASSFPPGQLLNTEAFF	TGTGCCAGCAGCTTCCCTCCCGGACAGCTCTTAAACACTGAAGCTTTCTTT
TRBJ2-4	TRBD2	NA	TRBV30	CAWSVRGGVAKNIQYF	TGTGCCTGGAGTGTACGCGGGGGGGTAGCCAAAAACATTCAGTACTTC
TRBJ2-3	TRBD1	NA	TRBV3-1/TRBV3-2	CASSPGTGTHTDTQYF	TGTGCCAGCAGCCCAGGGACAGGGACCCACACAGATACGCAGTATTTT
TRBJ2-7	NA	NA	TRBV28	CASSIPQGFSYEQYF	TGTGCCAGCAGTATCCCCCAGGGATTCTCCTACGAGCAGTACTTC
TRBJ2-7	TRBD2	NA	TRBV3-1/TRBV3-2	CASSLPGLAGRGEQYF	TGTGCCAGCAGCTTACCGGGACTAGCGGGACGGGGCGAGCAGTACTTC
TRBJ2-1	NA	NA	TRBV30	CAWSGGYEQFF	TGTGCCTGGAGCGGGGGATATGAGCAGTTCTTC
TRBJ2-7	TRBD2	NA	TRBV18	CASSTTSGRGPEQYF	TGTGCCAGCTCAACCACTAGCGGGAGAGGGCCCGAGCAGTACTTC
TRBJ1-1	NA	once	TRBV28	CASKTANTEAFF	TGTGCCAGCAAGACAGCGAACACTGAAGCTTTCTTT
TRBJ2-1	NA	NA	TRBV28	CASSLYGFGVYNEQFF	TGTGCCAGCAGTTTATACGGGTTCGGGGTCTACAATGAGCAGTTCTTC
TRBJ1-5	NA	NA	TRBV19	CASSDIGRDDQPQHF	TGTGCCAGTAGCGATATCGGCAGGGATGATCAGCCCCAGCATTTT
TRBJ1-1	TRBD1	NA	TRBV5-1	CASSLRQGIAEAFF	TGCGCCAGCAGCCTCAGACAGGGAATCGCTGAAGCTTTCTTT
TRBJ1-2	NA	once	TRBV7-2	CASSSYSGGALNYGYTF	TGTGCCAGCAGCTCTTACTCTGGGGGGGCGCTTAACTATGGCTACACCTTC
TRBJ2-3	TRBD2	NA	TRBV4-1	CASSRTSGGSTDTQYF	TGCGCCAGCAGTCGTACTAGCGGAGGGAGCACAGATACGCAGTATTTT
TRBJ1-1	NA	NA	TRBV28	CASSFLPGVNTEAFF	TGTGCCAGCAGTTTTCTCCCCGGGGTTAACACTGAAGCTTTCTTT
TRBJ2-7	TRBD2	NA	TRBV4-2	CASSQELREGFYEQYF	TGTGCCAGCAGCCAAGAATTGCGGGAGGGCTTCTACGAGCAGTACTTC
TRBJ2-2	TRBD2	NA	TRBV29-1	CSVTGTSGRWGELFF	TGCAGCGTAACCGGGACTAGCGGGAGGTGGGGGGAGCTGTTTTTT
TRBJ2-7	NA	NA	TRBV5-1	CASSLEGAPYEQYF	TGCGCCAGCAGCTTGGAGGGAGCTCCCTACGAGCAGTACTTC
TRBJ2-3	NA	NA	TRBV4-3	CASSQAPAGTTDTQYF	TGCGCCAGCAGCCAAGCCCCTGCGGGAACCACAGATACGCAGTATTTT
TRBJ2-7	NA	NA	TRBV27	CASSPRDTSYEQYF	TGTGCCAGCAGTCCCCGGGACACCTCCTACGAGCAGTACTTC
TRBJ2-2	TRBD1	few	TRBV4-3	CASSQVGSGQGRAGELFF	TGCGCCAGCAGCCAAGTGGGGAGTGGACAGGGGCGCGCCGGGGAGCTGTTTTTT
TRBJ1-3	NA	NA	TRBV11-2	CASSLGGVNTIYF	TGTGCCAGCAGCTTAGGCGGGGTGAACACCATATATTTT
TRBJ2-1	NA	NA	TRBV2	CALREYSYNEQFF	TGTGCCCTTAGGGAGTACTCCTACAATGAGCAGTTCTTC
TRBJ2-3	TRBD1	NA	TRBV7-3	CASSSRQGPDTQYF	TGTGCCAGCAGCTCTAGACAGGGCCCAGATACGCAGTATTTT
TRBJ1-5	NA	NA	TRBV5-1	CASSLAPSGQPQHF	TGCGCCAGCAGCTTGGCCCCTAGCGGTCAGCCCCAGCATTTT
TRBJ1-5	NA	NA	TRBV19	CASSIATGFSNQPQHF	TGTGCCAGTAGTATCGCGACTGGATTTAGCAATCAGCCCCAGCATTTT
TRBJ1-2	NA	NA	TRBV5-4	CASRTSAVLSDYGYTF	TGTGCCAGCAGAACCTCAGCGGTGTTGTCGGACTATGGCTACACCTTC
TRBJ2-3	TRBD2	NA	TRBV27	CASSDTSGSLYTDTQYF	TGTGCCAGCAGTGACACTAGCGGGAGTCTCTACACAGATACGCAGTATTTT
TRBJ1-6	NA	NA	TRBV28	CASSLGQPYNSPLHF	TGTGCCAGCAGTTTAGGACAGCCCTATAATTCACCCCTCCACTTT
TRBJ1-6	TRBD1	NA	TRBV9	CASSAKQGGYNSPLHF	TGTGCCAGCAGCGCCAAACAGGGGGGCTATAATTCACCCCTCCACTTT
TRBJ1-2	NA	NA	TRBV28	CASTHWEANYGYTF	TGTGCCAGCACGCACTGGGAGGCTAACTATGGCTACACCTTC